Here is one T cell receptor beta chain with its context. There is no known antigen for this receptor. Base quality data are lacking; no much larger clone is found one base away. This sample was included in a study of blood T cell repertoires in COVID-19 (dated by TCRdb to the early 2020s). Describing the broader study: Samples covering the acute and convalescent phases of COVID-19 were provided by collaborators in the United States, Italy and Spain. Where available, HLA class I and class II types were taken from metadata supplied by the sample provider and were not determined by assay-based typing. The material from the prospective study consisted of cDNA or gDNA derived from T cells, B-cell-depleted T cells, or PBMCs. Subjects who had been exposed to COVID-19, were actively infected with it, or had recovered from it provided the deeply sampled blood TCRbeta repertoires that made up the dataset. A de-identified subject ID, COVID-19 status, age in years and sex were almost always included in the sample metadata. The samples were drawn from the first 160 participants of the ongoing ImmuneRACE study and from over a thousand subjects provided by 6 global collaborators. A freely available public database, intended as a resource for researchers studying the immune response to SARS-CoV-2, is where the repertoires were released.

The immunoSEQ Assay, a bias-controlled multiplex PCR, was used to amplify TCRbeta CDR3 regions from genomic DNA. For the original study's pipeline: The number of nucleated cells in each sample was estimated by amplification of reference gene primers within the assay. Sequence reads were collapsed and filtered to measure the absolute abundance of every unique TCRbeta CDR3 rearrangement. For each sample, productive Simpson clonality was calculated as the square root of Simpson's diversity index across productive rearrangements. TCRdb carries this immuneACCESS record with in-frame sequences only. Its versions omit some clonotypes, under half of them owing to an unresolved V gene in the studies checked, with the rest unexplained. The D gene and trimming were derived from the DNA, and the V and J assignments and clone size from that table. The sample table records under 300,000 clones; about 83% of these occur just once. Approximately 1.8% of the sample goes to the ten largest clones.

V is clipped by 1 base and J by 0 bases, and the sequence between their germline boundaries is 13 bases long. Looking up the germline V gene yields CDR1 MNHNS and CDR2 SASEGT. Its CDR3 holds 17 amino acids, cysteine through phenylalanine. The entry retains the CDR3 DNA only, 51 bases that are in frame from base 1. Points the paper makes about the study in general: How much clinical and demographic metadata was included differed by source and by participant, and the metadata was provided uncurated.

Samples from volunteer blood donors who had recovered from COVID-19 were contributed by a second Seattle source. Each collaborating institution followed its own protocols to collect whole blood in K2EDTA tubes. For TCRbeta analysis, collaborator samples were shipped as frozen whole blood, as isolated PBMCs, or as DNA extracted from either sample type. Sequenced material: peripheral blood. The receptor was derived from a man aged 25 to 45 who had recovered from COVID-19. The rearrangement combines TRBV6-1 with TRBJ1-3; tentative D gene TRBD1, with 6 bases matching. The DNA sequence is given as TGTGCCAGCAGTGAAGGAGGCCAGGGGTCCTCTGGAAACACCATATATTTT. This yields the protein CASSEGGQGSSGNTIYF.